The 8 T cell receptor beta chains listed next were all sequenced from one sample in a study of blood T cell repertoires in COVID-19. Sequencing was performed with immunoSEQ multiplex PCR; in TCRdb, only in-frame clones are kept and a portion is missing. The profile shows roughly 160,000 clones, over 70% of them singletons. Sequenced sample: peripheral blood. These TCRs come from a woman in her 70s who had recovered from COVID-19.

The chain links TRBV2 to TRBJ1-1, with TRBD1 matching 8 bases. After removal of 7 bases from V and 4 bases from J, the junction contained 11 bases not matched to a gene. CDR3 length: 15 amino acids. CDR1 and CDR2 (germline): SNHLY, FYNNEI. CDR3: CASTQRPGGGTEAFF. CDR3 nucleotide sequence: TGTGCCAGCACCCAACGGCCAGGGGGCGGCACTGAAGCTTTCTTT.

The chain is built from TRBV11-2 and TRBJ2-1; 11 nucleotides align to TRBD2. The CDR3 totals 16 residues. The J segment lost 4 bases and the V segment lost 6 bases, leaving 8 bases of the junction unmatched. Per the germline V gene, CDR1 is SGHAT and CDR2 is FQNNGV. The CDR3 sequence: CASSPIAGGRYNEQFF. In nucleotides, the CDR3 is TGTGCCAGCAGTCCCATAGCGGGAGGGAGATACAATGAGCAGTTCTTC.

This CDR3 is CASSPGATNSPLHF. CDR3 nucleotide sequence: TGTGCCAGCTCACCAGGGGCTACGAATTCACCCCTCCACTTT. The V and J genes are TRBV18 and TRBJ1-6; D might be TRBD1 (5 bases). CDR1 and CDR2 (germline): KGHSH, LQKENI. Trimming took off 2 bases at V and 7 bases at J, with 9 bases between the two ends. The CDR3 runs 14 residues.

As concerns this clone: Other DNA variants within this sample encode the same CDR3. This chain connects TRBV5-1 to TRBJ1-1, with D possibly being TRBD1 (5 bases). V was shortened by 0 bases and J by 1 base, with 7 bases between the two germline ends. The CDR3 length is 14 residues. CDR1 is SGHRS, CDR2 YFSETQ, per germline. The CDR3 reads CASSLGDRNTEAFF. CDR3 nucleotides: TGCGCCAGCAGCTTGGGAGACAGGAACACTGAAGCTTTCTTT.

This rearrangement joins TRBV2 to TRBJ2-7, with a possible D match to TRBD1 (5 bases). CDR1 and CDR2 from the germline V gene are SNHLY and FYNNEI. The CDR3 length is 17 residues. Between the trimmed V and J ends, which lost 7 bases and 0 bases, there was a span of 22 bases. The DNA of the CDR3 is TGTGCCAGCAAGAGTGTCAGGGCCAAATACTCCTCCTACGAGCAGTACTTC. It is translated as CASKSVRAKYSSYEQYF.

This chain joins TRBV30 and TRBJ2-3, with D possibly matching TRBD1 (6 bases). This CDR3 has 15 amino acids. In germline, CDR1 is GTSNPN, CDR2 SVGIG (reference sequence). V was cut by 1 base and J by 2 bases, with 13 bases left in between. This CDR3 is CAWSGWGPTTDTQYF. The CDR3 nucleotides read TGTGCCTGGAGTGGGTGGGGGCCGACCACAGATACGCAGTATTTT.

V and J are TRBV10-1 and TRBJ2-1; no firm D call. Deletions cut 7 bases from V and 7 bases from J, with 11 bases between. This CDR3 is 12 amino acids long. CDR1 is WNHNN, CDR2 SYGVQD, per germline (reference sequence). The CDR3 DNA reads as TGCGCCAGCACCGCTAGTGGGAATGAGCAGTTCTTC. It specifies CASTASGNEQFF.

This chain joins TRBV6-2 or TRBV6-3 and TRBJ2-7, with 7 bases aligning to TRBD2. The V gene end was trimmed by 6 bases and the J gene end by 0 bases; junction bases not matched to a gene: 8. Germline values: CDR1 MNHEY, CDR2 SVGEGT. This CDR3 is 15 amino acids long. The CDR3 nucleotides read TGTGCCAGCAGCCGGGGCGGGAGCCTCTCCTACGAGCAGTACTTC. Translation gives CASSRGGSLSYEQYF.